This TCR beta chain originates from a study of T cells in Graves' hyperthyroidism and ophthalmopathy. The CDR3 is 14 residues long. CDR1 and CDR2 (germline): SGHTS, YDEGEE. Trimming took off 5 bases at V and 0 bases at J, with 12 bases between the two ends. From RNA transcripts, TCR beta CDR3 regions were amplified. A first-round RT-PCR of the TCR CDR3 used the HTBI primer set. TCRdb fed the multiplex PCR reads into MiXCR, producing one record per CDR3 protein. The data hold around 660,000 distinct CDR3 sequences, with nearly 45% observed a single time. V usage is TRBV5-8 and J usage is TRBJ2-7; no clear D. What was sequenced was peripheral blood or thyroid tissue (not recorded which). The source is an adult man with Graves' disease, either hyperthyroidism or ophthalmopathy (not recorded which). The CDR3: CASSETAYSYEQYF. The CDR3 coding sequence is TGTGCCAGCAGTGAAACGGCGTACTCCTACGAGCAGTACTTC.